This T cell receptor beta chain was observed in a study of T cells after yellow fever vaccination (dated by TCRdb to the late 2010s). For the wider study: The SMART-Seq v4 Ultra Low Input RNA kit was used to prepare libraries from fractions with low cell numbers. Bulk TCR alpha and beta repertoires were sequenced longitudinally to track T-cell clones before and after primary and booster YFV17D yellow fever vaccination. The cohort comprised two healthy male donors, one aged 18 to 30 and one aged 30 to 40 years. Blood was drawn at multiple timepoints before and after primary and secondary immunization, with bulk PBMC replicates and cell subsets isolated. Results and caveats for the whole study, not just this receptor: Because abundant contaminating clonotypes from the bulk population could be contained in FACS-sorted repertoires, computational filtering was required. Because only a couple of donors were included in the study, the extent to which the findings can be generalized is limited. A small share of clonotypes occurred in both CD4 and CD8 compartments, likely arising from convergent recombination. Most clones expanded after primary vaccination (96% of CD4 and roughly 90% of CD8) were re-detected after the booster, suggesting that broad memory maintenance occurred. Compared with the primary T-cell response, the secondary T-cell response was faster but weaker, reaching its peak on day 5 rather than on day 15.

As regards this clonotype: Its antigen is currently not known. Base-call qualities are not available, and no considerably larger clone is one nucleotide away.

From V the trimming removes 0 bases and from J it removes 0 bases, while the gene matches leave 7 bases of the junction unaccounted for. CDR1 and CDR2, looked up from the germline V gene, are SGDLS and YYNGEE. The CDR3 measures 18 amino acids from cysteine to phenylalanine. CDR3 DNA only is kept here, 54 bases in frame from base 1. Sequencer: Illumina NovaSeq 6000. Synthesis of TCR cDNA relied on 5'RACE template switching, a step that introduced a universal primer site along with unique molecular identifiers. cDNA synthesis was primed from both the TCR alpha and TCR beta constant segments. Libraries were amplified in two PCR steps, with sample barcodes and sequencing adapters added in the second step. Libraries were sequenced on Illumina HiSeq 2500 (2x100 bp) or NovaSeq (2x150 bp). Concerning the study's data processing: MIGEC was used to demultiplex reads and collapse the reads into UMI consensus sequences, and MiXCR was used for V(D)J alignment. Clonotypes responding to the vaccine were identified with edgeR on replicate PBMC samples, with the criteria of FDR below 0.01 and a log2 fold change above 5 up to day 15. Bulk clonotypes were assigned CD4 or CD8 identity according to which sequenced CD4 or CD8 repertoire held them at higher abundance. TCRdb passed the public sequencing reads through fastp at Q25 and MiXCR, retaining productive beta sequences. Rows merge per CDR3 protein into single entries with the most common DNA and genes. The V and J calls reflect TCRdb's pipeline rather than the authors' work. For this sample the table gives 300,000 to 350,000 distinct CDR3 sequences, of which approximately 4.2% were detected only once. Roughly a quarter of the sample comes from the top ten.

According to the study, the label for this sample's treatment or condition signals: live attenuated yellow fever vaccine strain. Two biological replicates of bulk PBMCs were collected at each blood-draw timepoint. A standard Ficoll-Paque protocol was used to isolate PBMCs from peripheral blood. RNA was extracted with TriZol from bulk PBMCs, CD4 and CD8 fractions, and dextramer-positive and dextramer-negative fractions. This receptor was identified in a man younger than 35 who received the YFV17D yellow fever vaccine. The chain is made from TRBV9 and TRBJ2-1, with 9 bases aligning to TRBD1. The sequences come from PBMCs, collected 5 days after the yellow fever booster vaccination. The CDR3 protein is CASSVESGTGYSYNEQFF. The bases read TGTGCCAGCAGCGTAGAGTCAGGGACAGGGTACTCCTACAATGAGCAGTTCTTC.